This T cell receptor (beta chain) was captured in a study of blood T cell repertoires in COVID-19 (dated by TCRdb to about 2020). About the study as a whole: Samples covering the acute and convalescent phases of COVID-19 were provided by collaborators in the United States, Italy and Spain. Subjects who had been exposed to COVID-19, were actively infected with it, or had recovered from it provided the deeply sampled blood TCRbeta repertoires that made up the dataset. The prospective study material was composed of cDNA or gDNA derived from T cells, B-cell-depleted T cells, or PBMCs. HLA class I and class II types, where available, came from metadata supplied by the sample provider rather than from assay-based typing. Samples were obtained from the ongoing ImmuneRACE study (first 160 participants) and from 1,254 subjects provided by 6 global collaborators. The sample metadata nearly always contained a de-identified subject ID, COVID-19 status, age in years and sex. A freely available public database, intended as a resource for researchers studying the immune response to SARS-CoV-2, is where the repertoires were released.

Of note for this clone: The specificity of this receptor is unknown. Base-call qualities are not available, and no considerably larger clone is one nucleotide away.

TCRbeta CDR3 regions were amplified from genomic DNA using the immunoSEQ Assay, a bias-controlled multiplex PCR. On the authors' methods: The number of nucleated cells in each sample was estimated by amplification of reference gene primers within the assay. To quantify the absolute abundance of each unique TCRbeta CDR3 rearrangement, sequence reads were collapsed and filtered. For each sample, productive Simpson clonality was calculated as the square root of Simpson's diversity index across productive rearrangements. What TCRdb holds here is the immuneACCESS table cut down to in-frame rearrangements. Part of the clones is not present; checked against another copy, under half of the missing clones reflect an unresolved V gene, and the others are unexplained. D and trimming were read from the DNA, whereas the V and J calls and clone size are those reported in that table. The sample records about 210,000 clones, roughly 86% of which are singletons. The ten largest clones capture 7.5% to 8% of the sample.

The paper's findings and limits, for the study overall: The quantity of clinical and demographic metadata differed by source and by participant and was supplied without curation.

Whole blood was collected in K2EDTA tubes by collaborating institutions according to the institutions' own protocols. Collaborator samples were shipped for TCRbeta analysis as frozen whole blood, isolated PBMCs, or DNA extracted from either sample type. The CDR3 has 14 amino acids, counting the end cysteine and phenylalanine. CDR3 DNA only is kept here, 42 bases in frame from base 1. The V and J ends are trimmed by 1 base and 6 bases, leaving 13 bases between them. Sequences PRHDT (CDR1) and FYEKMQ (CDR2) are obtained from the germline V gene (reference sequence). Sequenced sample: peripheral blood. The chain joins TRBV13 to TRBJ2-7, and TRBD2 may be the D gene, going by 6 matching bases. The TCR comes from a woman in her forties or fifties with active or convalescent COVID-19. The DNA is TGTGCCAGCAGCTTAGCGGGGAGGAGGGGCGAGCAGTACTTC. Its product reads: CASSLAGRRGEQYF.